This T cell receptor beta chain stems from a study of T cells in Graves' hyperthyroidism and ophthalmopathy. Study in general: The authors collected peripheral blood at initial diagnosis, before any treatment.

Amplified TCR beta CDR3 regions came from RNA transcripts. Primed by the HTBI set, a first-round RT-PCR was run on the TCR CDR3. TCRdb reprocessed the multiplex PCR reads via MiXCR and lists one record per CDR3 protein. Of some 440,000 distinct CDR3 sequences listed, less than 20% are singletons. PBMCs stemmed from around 9.3 ml fresh peripheral blood. Deletions cut 4 bases from V and 1 base from J, with 11 bases between. The CDR3 is 14 amino acids. About this clonotype itself: No antigen is known for it.

Notes on the study in general: In the analysis, a 13 V-J model separated ophthalmopathy from stable hyperthyroidism.

This clonotype originated in a woman in her late teens or twenties with Graves' hyperthyroidism. The sample comprised blood. This chain joins TRBV12-3 or TRBV12-4 and TRBJ2-7, with D maybe TRBD2 (6 bases). The CDR3 loop is CASSSRDLSYEQYF. CDR3 in DNA: TGTGCCAGCAGTTCTCGGGACTTATCCTACGAGCAGTACTTC.